This TCR beta chain is from a study of tumor and adjacent non-tumor tissue in lung cancer. The library came from three nested PCR rounds adapted from ARM-PCR protocols. TCRdb processed the multiplex PCR reads anew with MiXCR; each CDR3 protein has one entry. In the table there are more than 85,000 distinct CDR3 sequences, around three fifths of which are singletons. About this clonotype: Germline and junction disagree at one end, which may indicate a read error.

This sample's RNA came from whole unsorted tissue. The normal lung tissue was taken more than 3 cm from the tumor edge. Germline loops: CDR1 LGHNA, CDR2 YSLEER. CDR3 length equals 18 residues. Sequencing was performed on distant non-tumor lung tissue. The TCR was taken from a man under 40 with non-small cell lung cancer. The chain carries TRBV4-3 and TRBJ2-5, with 11 bases fitting TRBD1. CDR3: CASSQQPPGQGVGETKYF. The CDR3 bases are TGCGCCAGCAGCCAACAACCCCCGGGACAGGGGGTTGGAGAGACCAAATATTTC.